This entry concerns a single T cell receptor (beta chain). Study processing details: Nucleated cell counts were estimated from reference gene primer amplification. Some clones are missing from TCRdb's copy, which holds only in-frame ones; the method was immunoSEQ multiplex PCR. V and J calls and clone size follow that table, whereas D and trimming were derived from the DNA. The table lists 110,000 or so clones, less than 75% of them singletons, with 1.8% in the top ten. Germline V gives CDR1 DFQATT, CDR2 SNEGSKA (reference sequence). The V and J ends lost 3 bases and 8 bases respectively, with 16 bases between them. The CDR3 contains 14 residues. This entry is derived from a study of blood T cell repertoires in COVID-19. Across the whole study: Acute and convalescent COVID-19 specimens originated in the United States, Italy and Spain.

This TCR was sampled from a middle-aged woman with acute or convalescent COVID-19. The sample comprised peripheral blood. The chain is built from TRBV20-1 and TRBJ1-4, with TRBD1 as a possible D gene (5 bases). The CDR3 is CSASGRGEGEKLFF. The CDR3 DNA reads as TGCAGTGCTAGTGGAAGGGGTGAAGGGGAAAAACTGTTTTTT.